These T cell receptor beta chains were read from a single sample in a study of blood T cell repertoires in COVID-19. Assay: immunoSEQ multiplex PCR; the TCRdb copy retains only in-frame clones and omits some. Of around 260,000 clones listed, 86% were seen once; the top ten hold under 3.5%. Sequenced sample: peripheral blood. The receptor source for this set is a woman aged 25-40 years with active or convalescent COVID-19. Each CDR3 is given with its conserved first and last residue. The D gene is left open where the match is weak. Expanded clones are given a class, and other clones once, few, many or no size at all.

clone size | J gene | D gene | V gene | CDR3 protein | CDR3 DNA
. | TRBJ1-5 | . | TRBV5-1 | CASSLDGGKSNQPQHF | TGCGCCAGCAGCTTGGACGGGGGAAAAAGCAATCAGCCCCAGCATTTT
. | TRBJ1-1 | . | TRBV7-9 | CASSPDRGNTEAFF | TGTGCCAGCAGCCCGGACCGGGGTAACACTGAAGCTTTCTTT
once | TRBJ2-5 | TRBD1 | TRBV11-3 | CASSAGAQGRETQYF | TGTGCCAGCAGCGCCGGGGCACAGGGGCGGGAGACCCAGTACTTC
. | TRBJ2-7 | . | TRBV9 | CASSADSSYEQYF | TGTGCCAGCAGCGCTGACAGCTCCTACGAGCAGTACTTC
. | TRBJ1-6 | . | TRBV23-1 | CAGSPGLKISPLHF | TGCGCCGGGTCTCCGGGACTGAAAATTTCACCCCTCCACTTT
few | TRBJ1-6 | . | TRBV7-3 | CASSLTGALAPLHF | TGTGCCAGCAGCTTAACTGGGGCCCTAGCACCCCTCCACTTT
. | TRBJ1-6 | TRBD1 | TRBV6-5 | CASRDRRGSSPLHF | TGTGCCAGCAGGGACAGGAGGGGGAGTTCACCCCTCCACTTT
. | TRBJ2-2 | . | TRBV30 | CAWCPERVPNTGELFF | TGTGCCTGGTGTCCGGAGCGGGTTCCGAACACCGGGGAGCTGTTTTTT
. | TRBJ2-2 | TRBD2 | TRBV19 | CASSRKRGLDTGELFF | TGTGCCAGTAGTAGAAAGCGGGGGTTGGACACCGGGGAGCTGTTTTTT
. | TRBJ1-2 | TRBD1 | TRBV10-3 | CAISNRGANYGYTF | TGTGCCATCAGTAACAGGGGAGCTAACTATGGCTACACCTTC
. | TRBJ1-6 | . | TRBV30 | CAFREVSPLHF | TGTGCCTTCAGGGAAGTCTCACCCCTCCACTTT
. | TRBJ2-3 | TRBD2 | TRBV5-4 | CASSGLAGGGRGTDTQYF | TGTGCCAGCAGTGGACTAGCGGGGGGAGGAAGAGGCACAGATACGCAGTATTTT
. | TRBJ2-3 | . | TRBV7-2 | CASSLEIIGEADTQYF | TGTGCCAGCAGCTTAGAAATAATTGGTGAGGCAGATACGCAGTATTTT
. | TRBJ1-6 | . | TRBV18 | CASSPTVGDSPLHF | TGTGCCAGCTCACCGACCGTAGGGGATTCACCCCTCCACTTT
. | TRBJ1-2 | . | TRBV19 | CASTPGYLNYGYTF | TGTGCCAGTACTCCGGGGTATCTAAACTATGGCTACACCTTC
. | TRBJ2-2 | . | TRBV5-6 | CASSLRVNTGELFF | TGTGCCAGCAGCCTGCGGGTCAACACCGGGGAGCTGTTTTTT
few | TRBJ1-2 | . | TRBV6-5 | CASSPRGYGYTF | TGTGCCAGCTCACCCCGAGGGTATGGCTACACCTTC
. | TRBJ2-7 | . | TRBV11-3 | CASSLVYEQYF | TGTGCCAGCAGCCTCGTCTACGAGCAGTACTTC
. | TRBJ2-5 | TRBD2 | TRBV6-2/TRBV6-3 | CASSHGLGGETQYF | TGTGCCAGCAGTCACGGACTGGGGGGGGAGACCCAGTACTTC
. | TRBJ1-3 | TRBD1 | TRBV6-5 | CASRTGGGSGNTIYF | TGTGCCAGTCGGACAGGGGGTGGATCTGGAAACACCATATATTTT
. | TRBJ1-5 | . | TRBV11-3 | CASSFPSNYSNQPQHF | TGTGCCAGCAGCTTCCCCAGCAACTATAGCAATCAGCCCCAGCATTTT
. | TRBJ2-7 | . | TRBV27 | CASGEPYEQYF | TGTGCCAGCGGAGAGCCCTACGAGCAGTACTTC
. | TRBJ1-1 | TRBD1 | TRBV18 | CASSSQQGANTEAFF | TGTGCCAGCTCATCCCAACAGGGGGCAAACACTGAAGCTTTCTTT
. | TRBJ2-5 | . | TRBV7-2 | CASSLDKGVVGETQYF | TGTGCCAGCAGCTTAGATAAGGGGGTAGTGGGAGAGACCCAGTACTTC
. | TRBJ2-5 | TRBD2 | TRBV3-1/TRBV3-2 | CASSPSGGAGSKTQYF | TGTGCCAGCAGCCCTAGCGGGGGGGCGGGGTCGAAGACCCAGTACTTC
few | TRBJ1-5 | . | TRBV13 | CASSLGARANQPQHF | TGTGCCAGCAGCTTAGGAGCGAGGGCCAATCAGCCCCAGCATTTT
. | TRBJ1-4 | . | TRBV7-9 | CASSWSRATNEKLFF | TGTGCCAGCAGCTGGTCACGGGCAACTAATGAAAAACTGTTTTTT
few | TRBJ2-7 | TRBD1 | TRBV7-8 | CASSLGTGPYEQYF | TGTGCCAGCAGCTTAGGGACAGGTCCCTACGAGCAGTACTTC
. | TRBJ2-5 | . | TRBV6-2/TRBV6-3 | CASSWGGPNPFQETQYF | TGTGCCAGCAGCTGGGGGGGGCCCAATCCATTCCAAGAGACCCAGTACTTC
. | TRBJ2-3 | . | TRBV18 | CASSPLATSTDTQYF | TGTGCCAGCTCACCACTAGCTACTAGCACAGATACGCAGTATTTT
. | TRBJ1-5 | . | TRBV28 | CASSFANRDNQPQHF | TGTGCCAGCAGTTTTGCTAATCGGGACAATCAGCCCCAGCATTTT
. | TRBJ2-4 | . | TRBV7-8 | CASSTARAAKNIQYF | TGTGCCAGCAGTACAGCCCGAGCAGCCAAAAACATTCAGTACTTC
. | TRBJ2-2 | . | TRBV5-1 | CASSPRGWGEINTGELFF | TGCGCCAGCAGCCCCCGTGGTTGGGGGGAAATAAACACCGGGGAGCTGTTTTTT
. | TRBJ1-2 | . | TRBV30 | CAWSVQILYGYTF | TGTGCCTGGAGTGTTCAGATTCTCTATGGCTACACCTTC
. | TRBJ1-6 | . | TRBV2 | CASSPRRPDNSPLHF | TGTGCCAGCAGTCCTAGGAGGCCGGATAATTCACCCCTCCACTTT
. | TRBJ1-1 | . | TRBV6-5 | CASSPGEGPTEAFF | TGTGCCAGCAGTCCCGGGGAAGGGCCCACTGAAGCTTTCTTT
. | TRBJ1-5 | . | TRBV19 | CASSTGYQPQHF | TGTGCCAGTAGTACGGGGTATCAGCCCCAGCATTTT
. | TRBJ1-4 | TRBD1 | TRBV6-5 | CASSYRAGGEKLFF | TGTGCCAGCAGTTACAGGGCAGGGGGGGAAAAACTGTTTTTT
few | TRBJ1-2 | . | TRBV6-2/TRBV6-3 | CASSPGYLQASYTF | TGTGCCAGCAGTCCCGGCTACTTACAGGCGAGCTACACCTTC
. | TRBJ2-3 | TRBD2 | TRBV15 | CATTSGTVDTQYF | TGTGCCACGACTAGCGGCACGGTCGATACGCAGTATTTT
. | TRBJ1-6 | TRBD1 | TRBV5-1 | CASSTGESSYNSPLHF | TGCGCCAGCAGCACAGGGGAGAGCTCCTATAATTCACCCCTCCACTTT
. | TRBJ1-5 | TRBD1 | TRBV6-6 | CASSPGQGQPKPVGPKKGNQPQHF | TGTGCCAGCAGTCCCGGACAGGGTCAGCCTAAACCGGTCGGGCCTAAAAAGGGCAATCAGCCCCAGCATTTT
. | TRBJ1-2 | . | TRBV7-2 | CASSLLSSSPGYTF | TGTGCCAGCAGCCTATTATCGAGCTCCCCGGGCTACACCTTC
. | TRBJ1-2 | TRBD1 | TRBV19 | CASRQGASDGYTF | TGTGCCAGTCGACAGGGGGCTTCGGATGGCTACACCTTC
. | TRBJ1-2 | . | TRBV5-1 | CASSFGAPNYGYTF | TGCGCCAGCAGCTTTGGGGCGCCAAACTATGGCTACACCTTC
. | TRBJ2-3 | . | TRBV9 | CASSVGGLSTDTQYF | TGTGCCAGCAGCGTAGGAGGTTTGAGCACAGATACGCAGTATTTT
. | TRBJ1-1 | TRBD1 | TRBV7-3 | CASSFQGGANTEAFF | TGTGCCAGCAGTTTTCAAGGGGGCGCGAACACTGAAGCTTTCTTT
. | TRBJ2-2 | TRBD2 | TRBV9 | CASSHSSGLAGTGELFF | TGTGCCAGCAGCCATTCCTCCGGACTAGCGGGTACCGGGGAGCTGTTTTTT
. | TRBJ2-5 | . | TRBV24-1 | CATSDLPGLVLSNQETQYF | TGTGCCACCAGTGATTTGCCGGGACTCGTGCTATCCAATCAAGAGACCCAGTACTTC
. | TRBJ1-1 | . | TRBV21-1 | CASSKAPQGIGAFF | TGTGCCAGCAGCAAAGCGCCGCAGGGAATAGGTGCTTTCTTT
. | TRBJ1-6 | TRBD1 | TRBV2 | CAGGSGTANSPLHF | TGTGCCGGGGGGTCCGGGACAGCAAATTCACCCCTCCACTTT
. | TRBJ2-3 | TRBD2 | TRBV4-3 | CASSQGASGGTDTQYF | TGCGCCAGCAGCCAAGGGGCTAGCGGGGGCACAGATACGCAGTATTTT
. | TRBJ1-6 | . | TRBV6-5 | CASSPPDSNSPLHF | TGTGCCAGCAGTCCCCCGGACAGCAATTCACCCCTCCACTTT
. | TRBJ2-1 | TRBD2 | TRBV19 | CASSIPQRGGNEQFF | TGTGCCAGTAGTATCCCCCAGCGGGGGGGGAATGAGCAGTTCTTC